This T cell receptor beta chain was captured by sequencing in a study of tissue T cells after allogeneic stem cell transplantation. For the study at large: Pre-transplant PBMCs were recipient-derived, available from about 5 GVHD patients. Viable blood and marrow gave sorted CD3+ T cells if numbers allowed.

Points on this clone: As yet, its antigen is unknown.

Whole-study findings and limits: Within patients, tissue anatomy strongly shaped TCR repertoire composition.

Survey-depth TCRbeta CDR3 sequencing reported V/J genes and productive frequencies. Only in-frame clones appear in the TCRdb table, and some are missing; sequencing was by immunoSEQ multiplex PCR. There are about 43,000 clones in the sample; around nine tenths occur only once, and roughly 3.8% lies in the top ten. The clonotype originates from a woman aged 40-70 years who later had graft-versus-host disease after an allogeneic stem cell transplant. Sequenced here: blood, sampled before transplantation.

CDR3 DNA: TGTGCCTGGAGTTGGGCAGGCGGCAATCAGCCCCAGCATTTT. Its translation is CAWSWAGGNQPQHF. The chain recombines TRBV30 with TRBJ1-5; no reliable D call. Germline V lookup: CDR1 GTSNPN, CDR2 SVGIG (reference sequence). V was pared by 2 bases and J by 2 bases, with 10 bases between. CDR3 length: 14 residues.